A selection of T cell receptor beta chains follows, all from one sample in a study of vaccination effects on CD4 cells after COVID-19. The assay was immunoSEQ multiplex PCR, and TCRdb's table has in-frame clones only and misses some. The sample holds more than 35,000 clones; 72% are singletons and the top ten take 9% to 10%. These receptors are not linked to any known antigen. The sequencing here drew on CD4+ T cells from PBMCs cultured without peptide, taken after COVID-19 vaccination. Every receptor here comes from a human donor who received a COVID-19 vaccine. The conserved cysteine and the conserved F or W are not part of the CDR3 here. The D gene is left open where the match is weak.

d_gene: TRBD2; v_gene: TRBV4-1; CDR3aa: ASSQEGSGGAREQF
d_gene: NA; v_gene: TRBV5-4; CDR3aa: ASSLDNSPLH
d_gene: NA; v_gene: TRBV7-6; CDR3aa: ASSLVAWDSYNEQF
d_gene: NA; v_gene: TRBV5-1; CDR3aa: ASSPAEGNQPQH
d_gene: TRBD2; v_gene: TRBV5-4; CDR3aa: ASRSFGLVMINEQF
d_gene: NA; v_gene: TRBV21-1; CDR3aa: ASSKGGDIHEQY
d_gene: TRBD1; v_gene: TRBV10-2; CDR3aa: ASRGQGDQPQH
d_gene: NA; v_gene: TRBV5-4; CDR3aa: ASSLPHTPDTQY
d_gene: NA; v_gene: TRBV12-5; CDR3aa: ASGLRRDSNQPQH
d_gene: NA; v_gene: TRBV30; CDR3aa: AWSVTPTGTQY
d_gene: TRBD1; v_gene: TRBV5-6; CDR3aa: ASSLGGRGAF
d_gene: TRBD1; v_gene: TRBV10-1; CDR3aa: ASSRTGTGTSGQY
d_gene: NA; v_gene: TRBV5-1; CDR3aa: ASRSTDPYEQY
d_gene: NA; v_gene: TRBV7-9; CDR3aa: ASSRDNQPQH
d_gene: TRBD1; v_gene: TRBV4-2; CDR3aa: ASSQGLAGQGSTEAF
d_gene: NA; v_gene: TRBV19; CDR3aa: ASKPGQLNTGELF
d_gene: TRBD1; v_gene: TRBV19; CDR3aa: ASSMIQGSTEAF
d_gene: TRBD1; v_gene: TRBV7-6; CDR3aa: ASSLQPGGQASGAF
d_gene: NA; v_gene: TRBV27; CDR3aa: ASSLSPRDYGYT
d_gene: NA; v_gene: TRBV7-8; CDR3aa: ASSLALGKSEQY
d_gene: NA; v_gene: TRBV6-5; CDR3aa: ASSYGDQPQH
d_gene: NA; v_gene: TRBV18; CDR3aa: ASSPRQGFGNSPLH
d_gene: NA; v_gene: TRBV7-6; CDR3aa: ASSLSSGTFRETQY
d_gene: NA; v_gene: TRBV5-4; CDR3aa: ASSLEGRYYEQY
d_gene: NA; v_gene: TRBV7-6; CDR3aa: ASSPTAHVKLF
d_gene: NA; v_gene: TRBV7-9; CDR3aa: ASSLAGRQANKAF